This is a list of T cell receptor beta chains from one sample in a study of cytomegalovirus exposure and HLA in healthy donors. The assay was immunoSEQ multiplex PCR, and TCRdb's table has in-frame clones only and misses some. The profile covers around 100,000 clones, with 10% appearing a single time and around 5.9% taken by the ten largest. What was sequenced was PBMCs. These receptors were taken from a man aged 35 to 55 in good health and CMV-seropositive. Both conserved end residues are part of each CDR3. D genes are given only for firm matches. Not all rows give a size; the values are once, few, many and, for expanded clones, a class.

v_call	clone_size	d_call	j_call	cdr3_nt	cdr3_aa
TRBV6-7	few	NA	TRBJ1-2	TGTGCCACCGTCTTGTACAGGGTCCGAGGAAACTATGGCTACACCTTC	CATVLYRVRGNYGYTF
TRBV4-3	NA	NA	TRBJ1-1	TGCGCCAGCACCGGACAGCAGAACACTGAAGCTTTCTTT	CASTGQQNTEAFF
TRBV6-5	few	NA	TRBJ2-2	TGTGCCAGCAGTTACTCCACAGGGAACACCGGGGAGCTGTTTTTT	CASSYSTGNTGELFF
TRBV9	NA	NA	TRBJ2-3	TGTGCCAGCAGCTTCGCAGCGAGGACAGATACGCAGTATTTT	CASSFAARTDTQYF
TRBV2	few	TRBD2	TRBJ2-2	TGTGCCACCGCCCTAGCGGGACGGACCGGGGAGCTGTTTTTT	CATALAGRTGELFF
TRBV7-9	few	TRBD2	TRBJ2-3	TGTGCCAGCAGCCACGCTAGCGGAGTGGGTCTATGGACAGATACGCAGTATTTT	CASSHASGVGLWTDTQYF
TRBV5-4	few	NA	TRBJ2-5	TGTGCCAGCAGCTTGAGGACAGTGATGCAAGAGACCCAGTACTTC	CASSLRTVMQETQYF
TRBV7-9	NA	NA	TRBJ2-4	TGTGCCAGCAGCTTAGTTGGGGGGACGGAAAACATTCAGTACTTC	CASSLVGGTENIQYF
TRBV13	NA	TRBD1	TRBJ2-7	TGTGCCAGCAGCTTATTCTTTAGGGACAGGGGGTCTAACGAGCAGTACTTC	CASSLFFRDRGSNEQYF
TRBV7-2	NA	NA	TRBJ2-3	TGTGCCAGCAGCTTTGCGTCTTTAGATACGCAGTATTTT	CASSFASLDTQYF
TRBV25-1	NA	TRBD1	TRBJ1-3	TGTGCCAGCAGTGAATTCTTTGGAGGGACAGGGTCTGGAAACACCATATATTTT	CASSEFFGGTGSGNTIYF
TRBV6-6	few	NA	TRBJ2-7	TGTGCCACCTCCGACGGAGCCTACGAGCAGTACTTC	CATSDGAYEQYF
TRBV9	few	NA	TRBJ1-1	TGTGCCAGCAGCGTAGTCTCGGGGATGAACACTGAAGCTTTCTTT	CASSVVSGMNTEAFF
TRBV19	NA	TRBD2	TRBJ2-7	TGTGCCAGTAGTATAAGGGGACTAGCCCTACCAAACGAGCAGTACTTC	CASSIRGLALPNEQYF
TRBV11-2	few	TRBD2	TRBJ2-2	TGTGCCAGCAGCACTAGCGGCCCTTACACCGGGGAGCTGTTTTTT	CASSTSGPYTGELFF
TRBV6-1	NA	NA	TRBJ2-4	TGTGCCAGCGTCTCGGTCGACTTAGCCAAAAACATTCAGTACTTC	CASVSVDLAKNIQYF
TRBV6-1	few	TRBD1	TRBJ1-6	TGTGCCAGCAGTGGCGGGACAGGGCATAATTCACCCCTCCACTTT	CASSGGTGHNSPLHF
TRBV28	few	NA	TRBJ2-1	TGTGCCAGCAGTTTCAGTCGTAAGCAGTTCTTC	CASSFSRKQFF
TRBV21-1	NA	NA	TRBJ1-5	TGTGCCAGCAGCAAAGGTCGGCCGGAGAGGCAGCCCCAGCATTTT	CASSKGRPERQPQHF
TRBV5-1	NA	TRBD1	TRBJ2-7	TGCGCCAGCAGCTTGGGGACAGGGGGATACGAGCAGTACTTC	CASSLGTGGYEQYF
TRBV7-8	NA	NA	TRBJ2-5	TGTGCCAGCAGCTTCAGAGAGACCCAGTACTTC	CASSFRETQYF
TRBV7-9	few	NA	TRBJ2-6	TGTGCCGGTAGATCTGGGGCCAACGTCCTGACTTTC	CAGRSGANVLTF
TRBV5-1	NA	NA	TRBJ2-5	TGCGCCAGCAGCTCCTCCGGCAGGGTGGAAGAGACCCAGTACTTC	CASSSSGRVEETQYF
TRBV30	NA	NA	TRBJ1-5	TGTGCCTGGAGTACTGACAAGGGAGGTCAGCCCCAGCATTTT	CAWSTDKGGQPQHF
TRBV2	NA	TRBD2	TRBJ2-1	TGTGCCAGCAGCCCGGGACTAGCGGGAGCGAGGCGTGAGCAGTTCTTC	CASSPGLAGARREQFF
TRBV29-1	NA	TRBD1	TRBJ2-5	TGCAGCGTTGCGCAGGGGGCGATTCAAGAGACCCAGTACTTC	CSVAQGAIQETQYF
TRBV5-6	NA	NA	TRBJ2-2	TGTGCCAGCAGCTTGGCGACTCACGAGGGTTCCGGGGAGCTGTTTTTT	CASSLATHEGSGELFF
TRBV11-3	NA	NA	TRBJ2-3	TGTGCCAGCAGCTCCTCGTCAGATACGCAGTATTTT	CASSSSSDTQYF
TRBV7-6	NA	TRBD1	TRBJ1-2	TGTGCCAGCAGCCCAGGGGGACAGGGATCTAACTATGGCTACACCTTC	CASSPGGQGSNYGYTF
TRBV5-4	NA	NA	TRBJ2-7	TGTGCCAGCAGCTTCGGTCGCTCCTACGAGCAGTACTTC	CASSFGRSYEQYF
TRBV5-4	NA	TRBD1	TRBJ2-2	TGTGCCAGCAGCCCTACCTCGGACAGGGGGCGCGCCGGGGAGCTGTTTTTT	CASSPTSDRGRAGELFF
TRBV6-5	few	TRBD1	TRBJ2-5	TGTGCCAGCAGTCCGGGACAGGGAGCCCAAGAGACCCAGTACTTC	CASSPGQGAQETQYF
TRBV28	NA	NA	TRBJ2-3	TGTGCCACCAATCGGTATTTTAGCACAGATACGCAGTATTTT	CATNRYFSTDTQYF
TRBV19	NA	TRBD1	TRBJ1-1	TGTGCCAGTACCCCTCTTGACACAGGGGGGGGTGAAGCTTTCTTT	CASTPLDTGGGEAFF
TRBV6-5	few	TRBD1	TRBJ1-2	TGTGCCAGCAGTTACGAAACAGGGGTGAACTATGGCTACACCTTC	CASSYETGVNYGYTF
TRBV19	NA	NA	TRBJ1-5	TGTGCCAGTAGTCCAGGAGGGCCCAGCTCCTATAGCAATCAGCCCCAGCATTTT	CASSPGGPSSYSNQPQHF
TRBV6-1	few	TRBD2	TRBJ2-1	TGTGCCAGCAGTAGCGGGAGGGGCTCCTACAATGAGCAGTTCTTC	CASSSGRGSYNEQFF
TRBV5-6	NA	TRBD2	TRBJ2-3	TGTGCCAGCAGCTTACCGGGACTAGCAGGTTCAGATACGCAGTATTTT	CASSLPGLAGSDTQYF
TRBV7-9	NA	NA	TRBJ2-7	TGTGCCAGCAGGTCCGGGGTGGGAGGCGAGCAGTACTTC	CASRSGVGGEQYF
TRBV10-3	few	NA	TRBJ1-2	TGTGCCATCAGCCCCGATCCGGGATCCCCGGCGGGCTACACCTTC	CAISPDPGSPAGYTF
TRBV14	few	TRBD2	TRBJ2-2	TGTGCCAGCAGCCTATTCGGGACTAGCGGGCTCGCGAACACCGGGGAGCTGTTTTTT	CASSLFGTSGLANTGELFF
TRBV13	NA	NA	TRBJ2-7	TGTGCCAGCAGCTTAGGGAGGAATTACGAACAGTACTTC	CASSLGRNYEQYF
TRBV5-6	NA	NA	TRBJ1-1	TGTGCCAGCAGCTTGGTCGCGACAGCGAACACTGAAGCTTTCTTT	CASSLVATANTEAFF
TRBV6-5	NA	TRBD1	TRBJ2-7	TGTGCCAGCCGGGGGACAGGGACAAACGAGCAGTACTTC	CASRGTGTNEQYF
TRBV5-4	NA	NA	TRBJ1-2	TGTGCCAGCAGCGCAAGCGACAGCTATGGCTACACCTTC	CASSASDSYGYTF
TRBV7-3	NA	NA	TRBJ2-5	TGTGCCAGCAGCTTACGGAGAGGGCCCCAAGAGACCCAGTACTTC	CASSLRRGPQETQYF
TRBV7-9	NA	NA	TRBJ2-1	TGTGCCAGCAGCTTAGAGGTCAGCGGCCCGGTCTTC	CASSLEVSGPVF
TRBV6-4	medium-sized	TRBD2	TRBJ2-3	TGTGCCAGCAGTGACGGGACTAGCAGCACAGATACGCAGTATTTT	CASSDGTSSTDTQYF
TRBV5-6	few	NA	TRBJ2-1	TGTGCCAGCAGCTTCAGGTACCGAGGGCCTACCAATGAGCAGTTCTTC	CASSFRYRGPTNEQFF
TRBV5-1	NA	TRBD1	TRBJ2-2	TGCGCCAGCAGCTCGGGACAGGGGGCAGGGACCGGGGAGCTGTTTTTT	CASSSGQGAGTGELFF
TRBV7-8	few	NA	TRBJ2-7	TGTGCCAGCAGCCCCTGGGGCGGTAGCTCCTACGAGCAGTACTTC	CASSPWGGSSYEQYF
TRBV5-1	NA	TRBD1	TRBJ2-4	TGCGCCAGCAGCTCACCGGGACAGGGATACATTCAGTACTTC	CASSSPGQGYIQYF